This is a list of T cell receptor beta chains from one sample in a study of vaccination effects on CD4 cells after COVID-19. The method was immunoSEQ multiplex PCR; TCRdb's version includes in-frame clones alone and lacks a portion of them. The sample carries some 63,000 clones, about two thirds recorded once. These receptors' targets are unknown. Material: CD4+ T cells from PBMCs cultured without peptide, obtained before COVID-19 vaccination. These receptor sequences come from a human donor who had a prior SARS-CoV-2 infection. Each CDR3 is given with its conserved first and last residue. The D gene is left open where the match is weak. Size is omitted from some rows. Given values are once, few, many or a class for expanded clones.

d_call: TRBD1
clone_size: many
v_call: TRBV4-2
j_call: TRBJ1-1
cdr3_nt: TGTGCCAGCAGCCAAATTCGGGGGACAGGGGCTGGGGCTGAAGCTTTCTTT
cdr3_aa: CASSQIRGTGAGAEAFF

d_call: TRBD1
clone_size: NA
v_call: TRBV25-1
j_call: TRBJ1-5
cdr3_nt: TGTGCCAGCGGCGGGGACAGATATCAGCCCCAGCATTTT
cdr3_aa: CASGGDRYQPQHF

d_call: TRBD2
clone_size: few
v_call: TRBV5-4
j_call: TRBJ2-7
cdr3_nt: TGTGCCAGCAGCTTGGTGGGACTAGCGGGGTTCGACGAGCAGTACTTC
cdr3_aa: CASSLVGLAGFDEQYF

d_call: TRBD2
clone_size: NA
v_call: TRBV11-2
j_call: TRBJ2-1
cdr3_nt: TGTGCCAGCAGCTCCTTAGCGGGAGCCCACAATGAGCAGTTCTTC
cdr3_aa: CASSSLAGAHNEQFF

d_call: NA
clone_size: NA
v_call: TRBV2
j_call: TRBJ2-7
cdr3_nt: TGTGCCAGCAGTTTTGCAGGGGCGGGGGAGCAGTACTTC
cdr3_aa: CASSFAGAGEQYF

d_call: NA
clone_size: NA
v_call: TRBV9
j_call: TRBJ1-4
cdr3_nt: TGTGCCAGCAGCGTAGGGGGCGTTAATGAAAAACTGTTTTTT
cdr3_aa: CASSVGGVNEKLFF

d_call: NA
clone_size: NA
v_call: TRBV5-1
j_call: TRBJ2-5
cdr3_nt: TGCGCCAGCAGCTTGGTAGGGGGAGCGGAGACCCAGTACTTC
cdr3_aa: CASSLVGGAETQYF

d_call: NA
clone_size: NA
v_call: TRBV5-1
j_call: TRBJ1-2
cdr3_nt: TGCGCCAGCAGCTGGGACGGAGCTAACTATGGCTACACCTTC
cdr3_aa: CASSWDGANYGYTF

d_call: NA
clone_size: once
v_call: TRBV4-1
j_call: TRBJ1-5
cdr3_nt: TGCGCCAGCAGCCAAGTAGTCGGGCTACCGAATCAGCCCCAGCATTTT
cdr3_aa: CASSQVVGLPNQPQHF

d_call: NA
clone_size: NA
v_call: TRBV28
j_call: TRBJ2-2
cdr3_nt: TGTGCCAGCCGCGAAACGATGAGGGCCGGGGAGCTGTTTTTT
cdr3_aa: CASRETMRAGELFF

d_call: NA
clone_size: NA
v_call: TRBV5-4
j_call: TRBJ1-2
cdr3_nt: TGTGCCAGCAGCTTGGGAGGGGCTTGGGGCTACACCTTC
cdr3_aa: CASSLGGAWGYTF

d_call: TRBD2
clone_size: NA
v_call: TRBV18
j_call: TRBJ2-7
cdr3_nt: TGTGCCAGCTCACCACCGAGCGGGGCGCCCCACGAGCAGTACTTC
cdr3_aa: CASSPPSGAPHEQYF

d_call: NA
clone_size: NA
v_call: TRBV6-1
j_call: TRBJ2-2
cdr3_nt: TGTGCCAGCAGTGAAGCTGATTGGGCGTCTTCAAACACCGGGGAGCTGTTTTTT
cdr3_aa: CASSEADWASSNTGELFF

d_call: NA
clone_size: NA
v_call: TRBV2
j_call: TRBJ2-7
cdr3_nt: TGTGCCAGCAACCTGTGGCAGGACTCCTACGAGCAGTACTTC
cdr3_aa: CASNLWQDSYEQYF

d_call: TRBD1
clone_size: NA
v_call: TRBV7-9
j_call: TRBJ2-7
cdr3_nt: TGTGCCAGCAGCTTAGGACAGGGGGTGAGGTACGAGCAGTACTTC
cdr3_aa: CASSLGQGVRYEQYF

d_call: TRBD1
clone_size: NA
v_call: TRBV2
j_call: TRBJ1-1
cdr3_nt: TGTGCCAGCAGTGAAGGGGGGCGACAGGGCACTGAAGCTTTCTTT
cdr3_aa: CASSEGGRQGTEAFF

d_call: NA
clone_size: NA
v_call: TRBV5-4
j_call: TRBJ2-1
cdr3_nt: TGTGCCAGCAGCGGCGGGACGCCCGTGAATGAGCAGTTCTTC
cdr3_aa: CASSGGTPVNEQFF

d_call: TRBD1
clone_size: NA
v_call: TRBV6-1
j_call: TRBJ2-7
cdr3_nt: TGTGCCAGCAGTGTGCGGACAGGGGGCTCCTACGAGCAGTACTTC
cdr3_aa: CASSVRTGGSYEQYF

d_call: TRBD1
clone_size: NA
v_call: TRBV2
j_call: TRBJ2-5
cdr3_nt: TGTGCCAGCAGCCGGACAGGGGGACATGAGACCCAGTACTTC
cdr3_aa: CASSRTGGHETQYF

d_call: NA
clone_size: NA
v_call: TRBV27
j_call: TRBJ2-6
cdr3_nt: TGTGCCAGCAGTTTATCGTTCTTTAACTCTGGGGCCAACGTCCTGACTTTC
cdr3_aa: CASSLSFFNSGANVLTF

d_call: NA
clone_size: NA
v_call: TRBV28
j_call: TRBJ2-7
cdr3_nt: TGTGCCAGCAGCCTACAGGACTACGAGCAGTACTTC
cdr3_aa: CASSLQDYEQYF

d_call: NA
clone_size: NA
v_call: TRBV2
j_call: TRBJ2-5
cdr3_nt: TGTGCCAGCAGGGTCGTTGGTCAGACCCAGTACTTC
cdr3_aa: CASRVVGQTQYF

d_call: NA
clone_size: once
v_call: TRBV14
j_call: TRBJ2-1
cdr3_nt: TGTGCCAGCAGCGCGTATTGGGTCAATGAGCAGTTCTTC
cdr3_aa: CASSAYWVNEQFF

d_call: NA
clone_size: few
v_call: TRBV12-3/TRBV12-4
j_call: TRBJ1-6
cdr3_nt: TGTGCCATTGGAGTCTTCAATTCACCCCTCCACTTT
cdr3_aa: CAIGVFNSPLHF

d_call: NA
clone_size: NA
v_call: TRBV30
j_call: TRBJ2-7
cdr3_nt: TGTGCCTGGAGTGTAGTGGCGGGGAGGAACGAGCAGTACTTC
cdr3_aa: CAWSVVAGRNEQYF

d_call: NA
clone_size: once
v_call: TRBV5-1
j_call: TRBJ2-5
cdr3_nt: TGCGCCAGCAGCCTAGGGGCTGGGGAGACCCAGTACTTC
cdr3_aa: CASSLGAGETQYF